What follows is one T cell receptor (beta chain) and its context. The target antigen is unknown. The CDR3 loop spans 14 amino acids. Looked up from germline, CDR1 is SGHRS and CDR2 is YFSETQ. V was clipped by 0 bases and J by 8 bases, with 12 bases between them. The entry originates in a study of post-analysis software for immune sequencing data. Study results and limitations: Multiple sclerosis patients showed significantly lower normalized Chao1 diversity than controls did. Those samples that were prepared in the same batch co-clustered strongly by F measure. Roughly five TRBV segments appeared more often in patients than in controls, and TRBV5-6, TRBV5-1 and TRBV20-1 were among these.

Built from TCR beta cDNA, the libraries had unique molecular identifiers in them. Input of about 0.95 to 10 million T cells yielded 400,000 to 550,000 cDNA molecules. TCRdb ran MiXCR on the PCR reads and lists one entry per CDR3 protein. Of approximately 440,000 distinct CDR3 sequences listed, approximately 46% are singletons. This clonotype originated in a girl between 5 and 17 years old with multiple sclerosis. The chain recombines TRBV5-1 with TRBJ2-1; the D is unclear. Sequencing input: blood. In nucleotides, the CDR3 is TGCGCCAGCAGCTTGGGGACGGGTGCGGATGAGCAGTTCTTC. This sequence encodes CASSLGTGADEQFF.